Following are 3 T cell receptor beta chains from one sample sequenced in a study of T cell responses to AZD1222 COVID-19 vaccine. Assay: immunoSEQ multiplex PCR; the TCRdb copy retains only in-frame clones and omits some. The table lists around 110,000 clones, about 90% of them singletons. Sample: peripheral blood, taken 28 days after the second AZD1222 dose. These receptor sequences come from an adult who received the AZD1222 COVID-19 vaccine.

The chain is built from TRBV7-3 and TRBJ1-1, with D hard to call. This CDR3 comprises 13 residues. V was trimmed by 7 bases and J by 4 bases, leaving 13 bases between them. In germline, CDR1 is SGHTA, CDR2 FQGTGA. CDR3 nucleotides: TGTGCCAGCACCCTACGGCTGGGCACTGAAGCTTTCTTT. Translation gives CASTLRLGTEAFF. Variable domain in full (rest from reference TRBV7-3 and TRBJ1-1): GAGVSQTPSNKVTEKGKYVELRCDPISGHTALYWYRQSLGQGPEFLIYFQGTGAADDSGLPNDRFFAVRPEGSVSTLKIQRTERGDSAVYLCASTLRLGTEAFFGQGTRLTVV.

The genes are TRBV10-3 and TRBJ2-7; D unresolved. The CDR3 length is 13 residues. CDR1 and CDR2 from the germline V gene are ENHRY and SYGVKD. V gave up 3 bases and J gave up 5 bases, with 11 bases separating them. CDR3 DNA sequence: TGTGCCATCAGTGACGAGGCTCAGGACGAGCAGTACTTC. Its translation: CAISDEAQDEQYF.

The genes are TRBV10-1 and TRBJ2-1; TRBD2 aligns across 9 bases. After removal of 3 bases from V and 5 bases from J, the junction contained 8 bases not matched to a gene. There are 16 residues in the CDR3. Germline-derived CDR1 and CDR2 are WNHNN and SYGVQD (reference sequence). The CDR3 reads CASSDGSSGDNNEQFF. The CDR3 DNA is TGCGCCAGCAGTGACGGTTCTAGCGGGGACAACAATGAGCAGTTCTTC.